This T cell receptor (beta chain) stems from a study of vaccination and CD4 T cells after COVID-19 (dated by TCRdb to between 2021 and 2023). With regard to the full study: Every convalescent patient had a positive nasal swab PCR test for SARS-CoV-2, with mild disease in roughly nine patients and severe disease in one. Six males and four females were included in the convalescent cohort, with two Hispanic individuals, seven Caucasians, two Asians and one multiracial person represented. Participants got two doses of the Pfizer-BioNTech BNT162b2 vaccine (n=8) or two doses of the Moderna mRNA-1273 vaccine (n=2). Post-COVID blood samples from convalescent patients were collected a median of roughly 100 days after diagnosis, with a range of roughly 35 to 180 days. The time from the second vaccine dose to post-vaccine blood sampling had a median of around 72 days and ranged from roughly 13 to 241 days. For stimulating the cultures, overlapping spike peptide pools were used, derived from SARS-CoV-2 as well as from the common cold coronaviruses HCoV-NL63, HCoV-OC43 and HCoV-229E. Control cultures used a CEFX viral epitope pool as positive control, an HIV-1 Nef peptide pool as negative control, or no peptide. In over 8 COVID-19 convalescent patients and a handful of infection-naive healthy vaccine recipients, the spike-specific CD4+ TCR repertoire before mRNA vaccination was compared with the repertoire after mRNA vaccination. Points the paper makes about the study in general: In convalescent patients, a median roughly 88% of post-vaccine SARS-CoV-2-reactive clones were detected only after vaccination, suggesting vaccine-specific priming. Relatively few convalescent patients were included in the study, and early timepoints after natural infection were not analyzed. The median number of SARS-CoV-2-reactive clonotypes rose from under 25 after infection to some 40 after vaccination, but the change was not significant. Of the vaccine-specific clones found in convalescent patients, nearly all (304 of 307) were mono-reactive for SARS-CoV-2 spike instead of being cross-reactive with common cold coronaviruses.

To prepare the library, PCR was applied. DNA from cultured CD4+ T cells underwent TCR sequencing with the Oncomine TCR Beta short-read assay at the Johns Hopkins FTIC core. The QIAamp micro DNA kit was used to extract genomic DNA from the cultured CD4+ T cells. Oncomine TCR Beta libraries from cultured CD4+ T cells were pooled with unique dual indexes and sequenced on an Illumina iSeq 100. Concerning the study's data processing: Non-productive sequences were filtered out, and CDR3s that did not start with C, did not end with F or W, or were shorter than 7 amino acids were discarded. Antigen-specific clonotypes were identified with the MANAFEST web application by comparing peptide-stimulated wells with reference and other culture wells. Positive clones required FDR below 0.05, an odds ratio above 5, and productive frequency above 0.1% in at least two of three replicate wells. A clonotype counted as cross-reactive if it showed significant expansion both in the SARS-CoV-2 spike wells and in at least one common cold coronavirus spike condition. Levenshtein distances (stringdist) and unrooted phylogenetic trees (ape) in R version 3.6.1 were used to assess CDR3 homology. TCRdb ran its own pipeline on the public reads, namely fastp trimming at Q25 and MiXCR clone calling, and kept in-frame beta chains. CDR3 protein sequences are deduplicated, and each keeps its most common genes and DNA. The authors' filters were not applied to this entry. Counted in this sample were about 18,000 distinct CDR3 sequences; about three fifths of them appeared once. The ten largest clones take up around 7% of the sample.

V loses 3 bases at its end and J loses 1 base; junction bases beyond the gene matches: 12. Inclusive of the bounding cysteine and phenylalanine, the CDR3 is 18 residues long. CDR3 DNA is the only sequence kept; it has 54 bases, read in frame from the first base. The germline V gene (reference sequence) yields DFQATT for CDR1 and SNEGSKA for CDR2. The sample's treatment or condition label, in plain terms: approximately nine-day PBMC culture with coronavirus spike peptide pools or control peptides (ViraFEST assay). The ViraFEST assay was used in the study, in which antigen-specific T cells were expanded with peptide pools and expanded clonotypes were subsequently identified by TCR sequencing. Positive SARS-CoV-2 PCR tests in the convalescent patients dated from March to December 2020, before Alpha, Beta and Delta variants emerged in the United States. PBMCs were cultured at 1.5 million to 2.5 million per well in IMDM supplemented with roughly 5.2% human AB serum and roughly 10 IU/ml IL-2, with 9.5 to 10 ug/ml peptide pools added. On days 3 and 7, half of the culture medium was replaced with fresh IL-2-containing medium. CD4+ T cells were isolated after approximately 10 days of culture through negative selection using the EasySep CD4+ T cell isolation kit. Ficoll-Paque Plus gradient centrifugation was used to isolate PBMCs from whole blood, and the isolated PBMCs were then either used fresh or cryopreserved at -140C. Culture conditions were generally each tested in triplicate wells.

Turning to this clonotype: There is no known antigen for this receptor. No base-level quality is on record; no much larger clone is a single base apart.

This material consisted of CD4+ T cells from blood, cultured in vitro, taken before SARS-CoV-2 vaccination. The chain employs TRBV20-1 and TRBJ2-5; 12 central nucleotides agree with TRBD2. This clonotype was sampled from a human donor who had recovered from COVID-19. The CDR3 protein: CSASSRLAGAGLQETQYF. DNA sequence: TGCAGTGCTAGCTCCCGACTAGCGGGAGCCGGCCTCCAAGAGACCCAGTACTTC.